This TCR beta chain was recorded in a study of OX40 agonist ivuxolimab in advanced cancers. This clone was counted once. The CDR3 consists of 15 residues. The germline V and J ends were trimmed by 4 bases and 0 bases, with 12 bases remaining between them. CDR1 SGHDN and CDR2 FVKESK come from the germline V gene. Profiling relied on immunoSEQ multiplex PCR, and the TCRdb table lists in-frame clones only, not all of them. Of about 25,000 clones listed, 80% to 90% are singletons. This chain uses TRBV14 with TRBJ1-1; D is undetermined. The source is an adult with an advanced solid tumor such as melanoma, head and neck, liver or kidney cancer. The sequencing here drew on CD4+ or CD8+ T cells sorted from blood, taken in a trial of the OX40 agonist ivuxolimab. DNA for the CDR3: TGTGCCAGCAGCCTAGTACACCGCATGAACACTGAAGCTTTCTTT. Its translation is CASSLVHRMNTEAFF.